These 27 T cell receptor beta chains share one sample of origin, sequenced in a study of cytomegalovirus exposure and HLA in healthy donors. Amplification used 60 Vbeta primers and 13 Jbeta primers. Measured with immunoSEQ multiplex PCR; TCRdb has only the in-frame clones, and not every one. The sample records around 120,000 clones, around two thirds being singletons. The sequenced sample was PBMCs. Receptor source: a woman aged 40 to 50 in good health and CMV-seropositive.

The rearrangement uses TRBV7-2 and TRBJ1-1, with 7 bases lining up with TRBD1. Trimming cost V 1 base and J 1 base; bases outside gene matches: 6. Per germline, CDR1 SGHTA and CDR2 FQGNSA. The CDR3 consists of 16 residues. The CDR3 loop reads CASSLVVGGGNTEAFF. The CDR3 DNA follows: TGTGCCAGCAGCTTAGTAGTAGGGGGCGGGAACACTGAAGCTTTCTTT. The full variable domain, completed using reference TRBV7-2 and TRBJ1-1, is GAGVSQSPSNKVTEKGKDVELRCDPISGHTALYWYRQSLGQGLEFLIYFQGNSAPDKSGLPSDRFSAERTGGSVSTLTIQRTQQEDSAVYLCASSLVVGGGNTEAFFGQGTRLTVV.

The chain recombines TRBV7-9 with TRBJ2-1, with D possibly TRBD2 on 5 matching bases. Germline CDR1 and CDR2: SEHNR and FQNEAQ (reference sequence). With 1 base removed from V and 7 bases from J, the gap between germline ends came to 14 bases. This CDR3 has 15 amino acids. The CDR3 nucleotides are TGTGCCAGCAGCTTAGTCGGGCTAGCCGGGAATGAGCAGTTCTTC. Amino acids: CASSLVGLAGNEQFF.

This clone was seen a few times. The V and J genes are TRBV5-4 and TRBJ2-2; the match to TRBD2 covers 15 bases. The CDR3 spans 18 residues. After removal of 4 bases from V and 4 bases from J, the junction contained 8 bases not matched to a gene. Germline V gene lookup returns CDR1 SGHNT and CDR2 YYREEE (reference sequence). The CDR3 nucleotides read TGTGCCAGCAGCCCCACCGGGACTAGCGGGAGGAGCACCGGGGAGCTGTTTTTT. Translated: CASSPTGTSGRSTGELFF.

This CDR3 is CASRTSGDYEQYF. The CDR3 bases are TGTGCCAGCAGAACTAGCGGGGACTACGAGCAGTACTTC. This sequence joins TRBV27 and TRBJ2-7; 10 nucleotides match TRBD2. The CDR3 is made up of 13 amino acids. V lost 6 bases, J lost 3 bases, and 2 bases stayed unmatched. Germline V lookup: CDR1 MNHEY, CDR2 SMNVEV (reference sequence).

This sequence joins TRBV10-1 and TRBJ2-1, with 10 bases identical to TRBD2. After removal of 0 bases from V and 1 base from J, the junction contained 9 bases not matched to a gene. This CDR3 comprises 19 residues. CDR1 and CDR2 from the germline V gene are WNHNN and SYGVQD (reference sequence). This CDR3 reads CASSESGASGSISYNEQFF. In DNA form, the CDR3 reads TGCGCCAGCAGTGAGTCAGGCGCTAGCGGGAGTATTTCCTACAATGAGCAGTTCTTC.

This clone was seen only once. The genes are TRBV2 and TRBJ1-1; no clear D. Germline V gene data show CDR1 as SNHLY and CDR2 as FYNNEI. The V gene lost 2 bases and the J gene lost 4 bases, with 11 bases spanning the gap. There are 14 residues in the CDR3. The CDR3 nucleotides are TGTGCCAGCAGTGAACTGGGAGGGAGCACTGAAGCTTTCTTT. It encodes CASSELGGSTEAFF.

This clone was counted only a few times. The chain links TRBV7-8 to TRBJ2-7; a weak D match, TRBD1 (5 bases). The germline V gene encodes CDR1 SGHVS and CDR2 FQNEAQ. V was cut by 6 bases and J by 3 bases, with 24 bases left in between. The CDR3 loop spans 17 amino acids. The CDR3 DNA reads as TGTGCCAGCAGAAATGGTGGGCAGGGCCTGAGCAGCTACGAGCAGTACTTC. Its protein is CASRNGGQGLSSYEQYF.

V gene TRBV10-3 combines with J gene TRBJ2-1; 8 bases are shared with TRBD2. Trimming cost V 5 bases and J 8 bases; bases outside gene matches: 5. Germline lookup yields CDR1 ENHRY and CDR2 SYGVKD. The CDR3 has 13 residues. The CDR3: CAISKGLEDEQFF. Written as DNA, the CDR3 is TGTGCCATCAGTAAGGGACTAGAGGATGAGCAGTTCTTC.

This clone occurred a few times. This chain connects TRBV5-1 to TRBJ2-1; perhaps TRBD2 as D (5 bases). The CDR3 is 15 residues long. Germline V lookup: CDR1 SGHRS, CDR2 YFSETQ. Trimming shortened V by 4 bases and J by 0 bases, and 11 bases separated the two germline ends. The CDR3 reads CASSQLGSSYNEQFF. The CDR3 nucleotides read TGCGCCAGCAGCCAGTTAGGGAGCTCCTACAATGAGCAGTTCTTC.

V and J are TRBV27 and TRBJ1-4, with D hard to call. Looked up from germline, CDR1 is MNHEY and CDR2 is SMNVEV (reference sequence). V was shortened by 6 bases and J by 11 bases, with 16 bases between the two germline ends. This CDR3 is built from 13 residues. The CDR3 nucleotides read TGTGCCAGCAGCCCTCAACCGGGGAGGAAACTGTTTTTT. Translation: CASSPQPGRKLFF.

This clone was seen only once. This chain links TRBV30 with TRBJ2-5; 11 nucleotides align to TRBD2. The J call may be wrong; the DNA end is better matched by TRBJ2-7. This CDR3 is built from 13 residues. CDR1 and CDR2 from the germline V gene are GTSNPN and SVGIG (reference sequence). CDR3: CAWRLAGTYEQYF. CDR3 nucleotides: TGTGCCTGGCGACTAGCGGGGACCTACGAGCAGTACTTC.

The rearrangement joins TRBV10-1 to TRBJ2-2, with D hard to call. CDR3 length equals 15 residues. The V end lost 5 bases, the J end lost 2 bases, and 12 bases lay between the germline ends. Germline values: CDR1 WNHNN, CDR2 SYGVQD (reference sequence). CDR3 loop: CASSNGFGNTGELFF. The DNA for the CDR3 is TGCGCCAGCAGTAACGGGTTTGGAAACACCGGGGAGCTGTTTTTT.

V is TRBV6-1 and J is TRBJ2-2; no reliable D call. Germline loops: CDR1 MNHNS, CDR2 SASEGT. V was pared by 9 bases and J by 0 bases, with 11 bases between. This CDR3 has 14 amino acids. Written as DNA, the CDR3 is TGTGCCAGTGATTTAGACTCGAACACCGGGGAGCTGTTTTTT. Protein product: CASDLDSNTGELFF.

The rearrangement joins TRBV2 to TRBJ1-2, with D possibly being TRBD1 (5 bases). CDR1 is SNHLY and CDR2 is FYNNEI in the germline V gene. The V and J ends lost 4 bases and 4 bases respectively, with 7 bases between them. The CDR3 runs to 12 residues. The CDR3 DNA is TGTGCCAGCAGTGGGGGGGTCTATGGCTACACCTTC. Protein sequence: CASSGGVYGYTF.

This clone was seen a few times. This chain joins TRBV27 and TRBJ2-7; maybe TRBD1 (6 bases). Germline V lookup: CDR1 MNHEY, CDR2 SMNVEV (reference sequence). The V and J ends lost 3 bases and 2 bases respectively, with 11 bases between them. The CDR3 has 14 amino acids. The chain's CDR3 is CASSLQGLTYEQYF. As DNA, the CDR3 is TGTGCCAGCAGTTTGCAGGGGCTTACCTACGAGCAGTACTTC.

The rearrangement joins TRBV2 to TRBJ2-3, with a possible D match to TRBD2 (6 bases). The CDR3 totals 16 residues. The germline CDR1 and CDR2 sequences are SNHLY and FYNNEI. V gave up 3 bases and J gave up 6 bases, with 19 bases separating them. The DNA of the CDR3 is TGTGCCAGCAGTGACAGCCGGGAGAAAGCCTCGGATACGCAGTATTTT. This codes for CASSDSREKASDTQYF.

The rearrangement uses TRBV9 and TRBJ1-2, with D tentatively TRBD1 (6 bases). The CDR3 runs 14 residues. V dropped 4 bases and J dropped 8 bases, with 18 bases sitting between them. Germline V gives CDR1 SGDLS, CDR2 YYNGEE. The CDR3 is CASSYYRGGSGYTF. The CDR3 DNA follows: TGTGCCAGCAGCTACTACCGTGGGGGCTCAGGCTACACCTTC.

This clone was detected a few times. The CDR3 DNA sequence: TGCGCCAGCAGCTCCCTGGGGCCTGAGAACACTGAAGCTTTCTTT. It yields the protein CASSSLGPENTEAFF. The chain employs TRBV5-1 and TRBJ1-1, with D perhaps TRBD1 (5 bases). This CDR3 region has 15 residues. CDR1 and CDR2 from the germline V gene are SGHRS and YFSETQ. The ends were cut back, 3 bases at V and 1 base at J, with 13 bases in the middle.

The gene calls are TRBV6-5 and TRBJ1-2; 8 positions match TRBD1. After removal of 2 bases from V and 2 bases from J, the junction contained 4 bases not matched to a gene. The CDR3 has 15 amino acids. The germline V gene has CDR1 MNHEY and CDR2 SVGAGI. The CDR3 DNA is TGTGCCAGCAGTTACACCGGGACAGGAAACTATGGCTACACCTTC. Its translation is CASSYTGTGNYGYTF.

The rearrangement links TRBV30 to TRBJ1-1; D call uncertain. The V end lost 4 bases, the J end lost 7 bases, and 10 bases lay between the germline ends. Germline loops: CDR1 GTSNPN, CDR2 SVGIG (reference sequence). The CDR3 spans 11 residues. The CDR3 DNA reads TGTGCCTGGACCCGGAGAATTGAAGCTTTCTTT. Translated: CAWTRRIEAFF.

The chain is built from TRBV5-1 and TRBJ1-2, with 7 bases aligning to TRBD1. CDR1 and CDR2 (germline): SGHRS, YFSETQ. The CDR3 has 15 amino acids. Trimming took 4 bases from V and 4 from J; bases not matched to a gene: 10. In DNA form, the CDR3 reads TGCGCCAGCAGCCAACTACAGGGGCCCTTCTATGGCTACACCTTC. It yields the protein CASSQLQGPFYGYTF.

The chain combines TRBV5-6 with TRBJ2-1; 8 bases fit TRBD2. CDR1 is SGHDT, CDR2 YYEEEE, per germline. V shed 0 bases, J shed 5 bases, and the junction held 7 bases outside the gene matches. This CDR3 spans 16 amino acids. CDR3 sequence (DNA): TGTGCCAGCAGCTTGGGGCGCGGGAGGTATAACAATGAGCAGTTCTTC. Residues: CASSLGRGRYNNEQFF.

CDR3 bases: TGTGCCAGCAGCGTAGAGGGACACAGCAATCAGCCCCAGCATTTT. This gives the protein CASSVEGHSNQPQHF. The chain has TRBV9 and TRBJ1-5; TRBD1 might be the D (6 bases). The germline gives CDR1 SGDLS, CDR2 YYNGEE. The ends were cut back, 0 bases at V and 1 base at J, with 8 bases in the middle. The CDR3 is made up of 15 amino acids.

The rearrangement joins TRBV7-9 to TRBJ2-2; 11 nucleotides align to TRBD1. Germline CDR1 is SEHNR and CDR2 is FQNEAQ (reference sequence). The CDR3 is 14 residues long. The V gene end was trimmed by 8 bases and the J gene end by 2 bases; junction bases not matched to a gene: 1. CDR3 region: CASGQGANTGELFF. In nucleotides, the CDR3 is TGTGCCAGCGGACAGGGGGCAAACACCGGGGAGCTGTTTTTT.

The chain is built from TRBV27 and TRBJ1-1; D remains ambiguous. Germline V CDR1 and CDR2: MNHEY, SMNVEV (reference sequence). The CDR3 spans 16 residues. V was trimmed by 3 bases and J by 1 base, leaving 15 bases between them. CDR3 sequence: CASSLNSLIRNTEAFF. CDR3 coding DNA: TGTGCCAGCAGTTTGAACAGCTTAATAAGGAACACTGAAGCTTTCTTT.

This chain connects TRBV28 to TRBJ2-5; TRBD2 agrees at 10 bases. The length of the CDR3 is 17 residues. With V trimmed by 5 bases and J by 2 bases, 11 bases remained unmatched. Germline assignment: CDR1 MDHEN and CDR2 SYDVKM. The CDR3 bases are TGTGCCAGCAGTAGGGGTAATCTAGCGGGAGCTCAAGAGACCCAGTACTTC. Its protein product is CASSRGNLAGAQETQYF.

The rearrangement links TRBV6-4 to TRBJ2-5; TRBD2 matches at 7 bases. The CDR3 sequence is 15 residues long. After removal of 3 bases from V and 1 base from J, the junction contained 5 bases not matched to a gene. Germline V CDR1 and CDR2: MRHNA, SNTAGT. CDR3 sequence reads: CASSDSRTSQETQYF. CDR3 nucleotides: TGTGCCAGCAGTGATTCCAGGACTAGCCAAGAGACCCAGTACTTC.